The subject of this entry is one TCR beta chain. The record originates from a study of blood T cell repertoires in COVID-19. Study as a whole: Sites across the United States, Italy and Spain contributed samples from acute and convalescent COVID-19.

The V and J ends lost 6 bases and 0 bases, in that order; junction bases with no gene match: 9. The CDR3 covers 15 residues. Germline V gene lookup returns CDR1 SQVTM and CDR2 ANQGSEA. Per the original data handling: Nucleated cell number was recorded as an estimate derived from reference gene primer amplification. TCRdb's copy holds only in-frame clones and misses some; the assay was immunoSEQ multiplex PCR. V, J and clone size were drawn from that table, and D and trimming were deduced from the DNA. The sample consists of roughly 190,000 clones, around 90% of them appearing once. The chain recombines TRBV29-1 with TRBJ2-3; 7 bases agree with TRBD2. This receptor was obtained from a man aged 40-55 years with active or convalescent COVID-19. Specimen: peripheral blood. CDR3 residues: CSVWGGSPSTDTQYF. The CDR3 bases are TGCAGCGTCTGGGGGGGGAGCCCTAGCACAGATACGCAGTATTTT.